One sample yielded the 3 T cell receptor beta chains listed below, sequenced in a study of spatial heterogeneity in lung cancer. Each CDR3 protein is one row after TCRdb ran MiXCR on the 5' RACE reads. The sample has around 30,000 distinct CDR3 sequences, around 8% seen once. The sample's time point: sample taken at primary tumor resection. The sequenced material consisted of unsorted whole RNA from tumor, nontumor lung or frozen PBMC. This specimen was PBMCs, taken at surgery. The source of these receptors is a female donor with early-stage non-small cell lung cancer.

This sequence joins TRBV24-1 and TRBJ2-2; D possibly matches TRBD1 or TRBD2 (5 bases each). The length of the CDR3 is 13 residues. V lost 12 bases and J lost 0, with 10 bases in between. The germline V gene encodes CDR1 KGHDR and CDR2 SFDVKD. The CDR3 DNA follows: TGTGCCCTCGGGACGGCGAACACCGGGGAGCTGTTTTTT. As protein: CALGTANTGELFF.

This clonotype was counted many times. V and J are TRBV5-5 and TRBJ2-5; D call uncertain. The germline V gene encodes CDR1 SGHKS and CDR2 YYEKEE (reference sequence). Deletions cut 6 bases from V and 2 bases from J, with 17 bases between. The CDR3 extends over 15 amino acids. The CDR3 loop reads CASNKRIGAQETQYF. In DNA form, the CDR3 reads TGTGCCAGCAACAAACGGATTGGAGCACAAGAGACCCAGTACTTC.

This clonotype is deemed large. This sequence joins TRBV28 and TRBJ2-5; the D gene is possibly TRBD2 (5 bases). V lost 6 bases and J 2 bases, leaving 13 bases between the germline ends. The germline V gene has CDR1 MDHEN and CDR2 SYDVKM. CDR3 length: 14 amino acids. For the CDR3, the DNA is TGTGCCAGCAGGGAGCTGGAGGTACAAGAGACCCAGTACTTC. Translation: CASRELEVQETQYF.